This T cell receptor (beta chain) is drawn from a study of T-cell reconstitution after alpha-beta-depleted transplantation in children. V lost 5 bases to trimming and J lost 8 bases, with 18 bases between them. Germline V gives CDR1 DFQATT, CDR2 SNEGSKA (reference sequence). CDR3 length: 14 amino acids. This clonotype was seen a few times. Unique molecular identifiers were used to barcode this TCRbeta library. TCRdb re-analysed the PCR reads in MiXCR, keeping a single row per CDR3 protein. The profile covers about a million distinct CDR3 sequences, with roughly 31% appearing a single time and under 30% taken by the ten largest.

The receptor was isolated from a boy younger than two who had a stem cell transplant for SCID, so the T cells may come from the graft donor. Sequencing used PBMCs, mostly from graft donor cells, obtained 360 days after TCRalphabeta/CD19-depleted stem cell transplant. The chain has TRBV20-1 and TRBJ1-4; D is possibly TRBD1 (5 bases). The CDR3 sequence: CSAHRQGSKEKLFF. The CDR3 DNA follows: TGCAGTGCTCACCGGCAGGGTTCAAAAGAAAAACTGTTTTTT.